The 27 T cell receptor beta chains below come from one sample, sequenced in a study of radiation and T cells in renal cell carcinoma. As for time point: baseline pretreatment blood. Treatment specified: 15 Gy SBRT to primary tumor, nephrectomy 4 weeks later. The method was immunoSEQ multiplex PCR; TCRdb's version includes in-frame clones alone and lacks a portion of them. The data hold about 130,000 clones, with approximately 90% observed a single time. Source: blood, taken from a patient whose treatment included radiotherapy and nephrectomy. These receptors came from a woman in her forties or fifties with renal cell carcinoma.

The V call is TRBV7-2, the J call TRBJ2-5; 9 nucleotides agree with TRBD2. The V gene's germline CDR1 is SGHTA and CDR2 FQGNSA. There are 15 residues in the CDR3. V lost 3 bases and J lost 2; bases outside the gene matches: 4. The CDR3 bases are TGTGCCAGCAGCTTTGCGAGCGGGGGGCAAGAGACCCAGTACTTC. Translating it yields CASSFASGGQETQYF.

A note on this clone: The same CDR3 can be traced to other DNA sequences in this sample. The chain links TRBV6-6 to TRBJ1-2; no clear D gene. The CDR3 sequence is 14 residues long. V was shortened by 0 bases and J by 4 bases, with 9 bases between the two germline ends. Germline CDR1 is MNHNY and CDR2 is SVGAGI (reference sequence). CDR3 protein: CASSYSSGTYGYTF. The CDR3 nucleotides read TGTGCCAGCAGTTACTCGAGCGGAACCTATGGCTACACCTTC.

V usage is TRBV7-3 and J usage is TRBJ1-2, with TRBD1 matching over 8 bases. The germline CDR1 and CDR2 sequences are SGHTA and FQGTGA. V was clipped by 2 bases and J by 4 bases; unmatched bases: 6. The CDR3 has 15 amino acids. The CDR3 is CASSLGGTGAYGYTF. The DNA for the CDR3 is TGTGCCAGCAGCTTAGGCGGGACAGGAGCCTATGGCTACACCTTC.

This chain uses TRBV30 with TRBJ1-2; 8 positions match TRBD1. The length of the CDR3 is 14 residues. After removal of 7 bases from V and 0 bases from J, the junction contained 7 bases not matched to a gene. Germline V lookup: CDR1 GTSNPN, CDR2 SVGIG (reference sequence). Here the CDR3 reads CASPGQGSNYGYTF. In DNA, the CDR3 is TGTGCCTCCCCCGGACAGGGCTCTAACTATGGCTACACCTTC.

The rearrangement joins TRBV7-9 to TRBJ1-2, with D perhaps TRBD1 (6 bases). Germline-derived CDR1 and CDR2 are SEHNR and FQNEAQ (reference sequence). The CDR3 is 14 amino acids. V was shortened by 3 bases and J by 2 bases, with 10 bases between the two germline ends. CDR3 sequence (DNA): TGTGCCAGCAGCTTCAAGGGGGACAACTATGGCTACACCTTC. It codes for CASSFKGDNYGYTF.

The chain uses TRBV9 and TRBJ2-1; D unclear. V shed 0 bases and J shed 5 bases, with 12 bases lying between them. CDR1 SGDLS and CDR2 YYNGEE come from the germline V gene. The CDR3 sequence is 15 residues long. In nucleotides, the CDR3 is TGTGCCAGCAGCGTAGGAATAGCATCCCACAATGAGCAGTTCTTC. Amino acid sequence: CASSVGIASHNEQFF.

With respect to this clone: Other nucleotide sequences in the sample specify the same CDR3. This CDR3 is CATSRQGREKLFF. The DNA for the CDR3 is TGTGCCACCAGCAGGCAGGGTCGGGAAAAACTGTTTTTT. V usage is TRBV15 and J usage is TRBJ1-4; D is possibly TRBD1 (5 bases). The CDR3 spans 13 residues. CDR1 and CDR2 (germline): LNHNV, YYDKDF (reference sequence). V was shortened by 3 bases and J by 8 bases, with 10 bases between the two germline ends.

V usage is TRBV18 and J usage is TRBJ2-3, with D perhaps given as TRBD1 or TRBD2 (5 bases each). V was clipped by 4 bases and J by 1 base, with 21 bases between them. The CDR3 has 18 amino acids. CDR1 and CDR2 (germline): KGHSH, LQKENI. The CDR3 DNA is TGTGCCAGCTCACTGTTACAGACTGTGGGGACCCGCACAGATACGCAGTATTTT. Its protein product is CASSLLQTVGTRTDTQYF.

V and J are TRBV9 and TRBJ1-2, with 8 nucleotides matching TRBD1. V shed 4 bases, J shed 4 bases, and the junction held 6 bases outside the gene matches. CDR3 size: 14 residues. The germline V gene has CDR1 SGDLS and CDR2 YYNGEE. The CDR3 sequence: CASSRTGPPYGYTF. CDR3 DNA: TGTGCCAGCAGCAGGACAGGGCCTCCCTATGGCTACACCTTC. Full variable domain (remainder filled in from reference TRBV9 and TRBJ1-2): DSGVTQTPKHLITATGQRVTLRCSPRSGDLSVYWYQQSLDQGLQFLIQYYNGEERAKGNILERFSAQQFPDLHSELNLSSLELGDSALYFCASSRTGPPYGYTFGSGTRLTVV.

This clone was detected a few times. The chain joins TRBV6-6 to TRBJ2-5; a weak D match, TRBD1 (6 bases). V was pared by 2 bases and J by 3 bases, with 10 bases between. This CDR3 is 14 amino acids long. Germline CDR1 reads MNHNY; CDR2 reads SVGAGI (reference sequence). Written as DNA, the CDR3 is TGTGCCAGCAGTTACGGGGGCGTGGAAGAGACCCAGTACTTC. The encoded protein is CASSYGGVEETQYF.

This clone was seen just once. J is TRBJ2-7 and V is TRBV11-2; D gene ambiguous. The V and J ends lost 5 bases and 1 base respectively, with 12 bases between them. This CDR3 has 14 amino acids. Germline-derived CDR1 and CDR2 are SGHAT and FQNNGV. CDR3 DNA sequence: TGTGCCAGCAGCCGTTCCGACCCTTCCTACGAGCAGTACTTC. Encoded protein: CASSRSDPSYEQYF.

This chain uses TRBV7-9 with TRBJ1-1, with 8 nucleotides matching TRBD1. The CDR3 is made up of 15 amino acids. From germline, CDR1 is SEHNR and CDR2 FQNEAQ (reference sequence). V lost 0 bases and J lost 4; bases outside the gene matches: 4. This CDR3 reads CASSLAQGASTEAFF. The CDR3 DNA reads TGTGCCAGCAGCTTAGCCCAGGGGGCCTCCACTGAAGCTTTCTTT.

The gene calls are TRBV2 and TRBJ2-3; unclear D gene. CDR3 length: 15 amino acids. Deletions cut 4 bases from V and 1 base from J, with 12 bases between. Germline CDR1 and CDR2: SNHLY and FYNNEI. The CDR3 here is CASSAGVSGTDTQYF. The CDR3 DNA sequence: TGTGCCAGCAGTGCTGGGGTGTCCGGCACAGATACGCAGTATTTT.

The CDR3 nucleotides read TGCGCCAGCAGCGCTGGGGACGGCTACCAAGAGACCCAGTACTTC. It translates to CASSAGDGYQETQYF. The chain couples TRBV5-1 to TRBJ2-5; TRBD1 or TRBD2 may be the D gene (5 bases each). The V gene's germline CDR1 is SGHRS and CDR2 YFSETQ. Trimming pared 4 bases from V and 0 bases from J, leaving 13 bases between. The CDR3 is 15 residues long.

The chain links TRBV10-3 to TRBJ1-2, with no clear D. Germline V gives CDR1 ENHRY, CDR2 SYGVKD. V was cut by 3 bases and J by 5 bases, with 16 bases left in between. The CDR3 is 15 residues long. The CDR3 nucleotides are TGTGCCATCAGTGACGATGTTTTACAAGGGTATGGCTACACCTTC. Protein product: CAISDDVLQGYGYTF.

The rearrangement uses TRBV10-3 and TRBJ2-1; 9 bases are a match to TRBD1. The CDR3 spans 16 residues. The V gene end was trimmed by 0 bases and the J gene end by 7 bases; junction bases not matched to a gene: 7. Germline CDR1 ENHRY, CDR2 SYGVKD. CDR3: CAISESDRGRSNEQFF. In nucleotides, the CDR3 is TGTGCCATCAGTGAGTCGGACAGGGGTAGGTCAAATGAGCAGTTCTTC.

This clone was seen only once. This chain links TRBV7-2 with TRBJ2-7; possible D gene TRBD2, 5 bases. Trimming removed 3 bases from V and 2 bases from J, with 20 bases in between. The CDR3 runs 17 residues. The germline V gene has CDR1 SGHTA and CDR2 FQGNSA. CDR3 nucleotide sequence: TGTGCCAGCAGCTTGGTTGGACTCTCACAAGTCCCCTACGAGCAGTACTTC. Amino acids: CASSLVGLSQVPYEQYF.

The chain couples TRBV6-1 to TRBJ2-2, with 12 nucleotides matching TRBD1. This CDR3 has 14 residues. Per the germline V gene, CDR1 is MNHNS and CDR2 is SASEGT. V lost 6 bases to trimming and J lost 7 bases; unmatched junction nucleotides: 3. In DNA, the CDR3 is TGTGCCAGCAGGGGACAGGGGGCGGTCGGGGAGCTGTTTTTT. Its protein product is CASRGQGAVGELFF.

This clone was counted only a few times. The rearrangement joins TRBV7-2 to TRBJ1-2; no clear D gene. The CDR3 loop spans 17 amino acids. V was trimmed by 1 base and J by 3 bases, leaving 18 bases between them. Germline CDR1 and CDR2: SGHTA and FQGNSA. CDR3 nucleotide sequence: TGTGCCAGCAGCTTAGTTTTTGTGGAGATTACCTACTATGGCTACACCTTC. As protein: CASSLVFVEITYYGYTF.

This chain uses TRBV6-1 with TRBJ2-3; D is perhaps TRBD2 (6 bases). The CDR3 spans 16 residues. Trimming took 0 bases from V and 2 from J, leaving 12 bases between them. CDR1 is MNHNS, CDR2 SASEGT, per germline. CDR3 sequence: CASSEARGLFTDTQYF. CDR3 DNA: TGTGCCAGCAGTGAAGCCCGGGGACTGTTCACAGATACGCAGTATTTT.

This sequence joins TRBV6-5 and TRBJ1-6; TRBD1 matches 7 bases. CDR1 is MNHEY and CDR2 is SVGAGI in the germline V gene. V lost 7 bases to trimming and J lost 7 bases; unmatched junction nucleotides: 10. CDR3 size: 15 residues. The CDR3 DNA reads TGTGCCAGCACCCGCCTGGGACAGCAGAATTCACCCCTCCACTTT. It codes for CASTRLGQQNSPLHF.

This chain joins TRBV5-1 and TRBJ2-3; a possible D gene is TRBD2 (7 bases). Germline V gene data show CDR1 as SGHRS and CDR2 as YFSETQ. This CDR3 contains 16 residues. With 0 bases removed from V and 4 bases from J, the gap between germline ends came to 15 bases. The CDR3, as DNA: TGCGCCAGCAGCTTGGAGATCGGGGGGCAGGCAGATACGCAGTATTTT. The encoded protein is CASSLEIGGQADTQYF.

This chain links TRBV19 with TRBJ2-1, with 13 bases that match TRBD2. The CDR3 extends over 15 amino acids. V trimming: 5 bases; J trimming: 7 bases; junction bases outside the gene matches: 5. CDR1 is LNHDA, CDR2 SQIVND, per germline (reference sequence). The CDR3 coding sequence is TGTGCCAGTAGTGCAGGGACTAGCGGGGAAAATGAGCAGTTCTTC. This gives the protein CASSAGTSGENEQFF. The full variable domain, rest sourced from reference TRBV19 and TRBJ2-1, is DGGITQSPKYLFRKEGQNVTLSCEQNLNHDAMYWYRQDPGQGLRLIYYSQIVNDFQKGDIAEGYSVSREKKESFPLTVTSAQKNPTAFYLCASSAGTSGENEQFFGPGTRLTVL.

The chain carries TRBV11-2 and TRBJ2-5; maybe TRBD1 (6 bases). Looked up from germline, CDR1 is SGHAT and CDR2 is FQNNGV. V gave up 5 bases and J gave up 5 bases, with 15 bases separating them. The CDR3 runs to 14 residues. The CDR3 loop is CASSVGGYGETQYF. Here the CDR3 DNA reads TGTGCCAGCAGCGTAGGGGGATATGGGGAGACCCAGTACTTC.

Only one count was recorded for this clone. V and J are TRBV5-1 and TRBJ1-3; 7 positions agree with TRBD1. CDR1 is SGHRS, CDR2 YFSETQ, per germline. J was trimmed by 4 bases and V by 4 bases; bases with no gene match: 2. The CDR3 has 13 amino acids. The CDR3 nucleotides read TGCGCCAGCAGCAGGACAGGAGGAAACACCATATATTTT. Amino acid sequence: CASSRTGGNTIYF.

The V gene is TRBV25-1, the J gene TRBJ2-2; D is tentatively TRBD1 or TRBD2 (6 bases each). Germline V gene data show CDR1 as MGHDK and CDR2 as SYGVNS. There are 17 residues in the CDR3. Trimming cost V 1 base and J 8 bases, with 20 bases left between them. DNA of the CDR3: TGTGCCAGCAGTGAATTCTCTGGCACGGGGGCTCAGGGGGAGCTGTTTTTT. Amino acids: CASSEFSGTGAQGELFF.

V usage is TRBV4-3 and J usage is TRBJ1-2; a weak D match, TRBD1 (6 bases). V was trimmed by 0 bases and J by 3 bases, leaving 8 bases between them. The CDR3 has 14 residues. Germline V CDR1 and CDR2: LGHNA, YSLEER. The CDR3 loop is CASSQEYRDYGYTF. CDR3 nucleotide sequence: TGCGCCAGCAGCCAAGAGTACAGGGACTATGGCTACACCTTC.